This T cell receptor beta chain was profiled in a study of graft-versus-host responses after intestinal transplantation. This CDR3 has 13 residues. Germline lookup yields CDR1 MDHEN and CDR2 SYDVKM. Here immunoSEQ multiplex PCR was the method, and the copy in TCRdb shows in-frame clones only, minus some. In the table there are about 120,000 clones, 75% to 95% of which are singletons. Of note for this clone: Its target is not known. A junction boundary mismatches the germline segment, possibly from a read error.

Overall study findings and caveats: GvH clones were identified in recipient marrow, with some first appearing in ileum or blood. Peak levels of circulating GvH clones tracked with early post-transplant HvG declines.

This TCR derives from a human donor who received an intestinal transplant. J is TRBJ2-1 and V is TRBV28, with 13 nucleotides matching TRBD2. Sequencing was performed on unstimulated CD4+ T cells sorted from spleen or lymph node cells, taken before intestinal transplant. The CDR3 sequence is CASSDRRTSGRLF. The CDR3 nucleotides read TGTGCCAGCAGTGACCGACGGACTAGCGGGAGACTCTTC.